This T cell receptor beta chain was captured in a study of CD8 T cells in Susac syndrome. The CDR3 is made up of 13 amino acids. J lost 4 bases, V lost 8 bases, and 4 bases had no gene match. Per germline, CDR1 MNHEY and CDR2 SMNVEV (reference sequence). TEMRA cells were FACS-enriched, while CD8+ and CD4+ T cells were negatively isolated. Random-hexamer reverse transcription was applied to roughly 0.5 to 1 ug RNA. The TCR beta CDR3 was amplified by immunoSEQ multiplex PCR across 54 Vbeta, 13 Jbeta. TCRdb recomputed calls from the immunoSEQ multiplex PCR reads with MiXCR, one row per CDR3 protein. The sample holds 15,000 to 20,000 distinct CDR3 sequences; roughly 95% are singletons and the top ten take about 0.24%.

The sample taken for sequencing was CD8+ T cells from PBMCs. The source is a human donor in good health. The V and J genes are TRBV27 and TRBJ2-5; 10 nucleotides agree with TRBD1. CDR3 in amino acids: CASGWDRGETQYF. The CDR3 DNA reads TGTGCCAGCGGTTGGGACAGGGGAGAGACCCAGTACTTC.